This T cell receptor (beta chain) appears in the sequencing data of a study of molecular identifiers for immune sequencing clone quantification. Libraries of naive CD8 T cells were made from roughly 18,000 to 920,000 sorted cells. They used 10%, 30% or 50% RNA. A CD8+CD4-CCR7+CD45RA+ phenotype served as the sorting definition for naive CD8 T cells. Germline V lookup: CDR1 DFQATT, CDR2 SNEGSKA (reference sequence). The CDR3 has 14 residues. One entry per CDR3 protein, called by TCRdb with MiXCR from the PCR reads. The table has roughly 55,000 distinct CDR3 sequences, roughly a third seen once. In this sample, this clonotype turned up a few times.

This TCR came from a human donor in good health. Some libraries in this study had Jurkat cell RNA spiked in. The specimen sequenced was naive CD8+ T cells from blood, with Jurkat cell RNA spiked in. This sample's subset: FACS-sorted CD8+CD4-CCR7+CD45RA+ naive T cells. This chain joins TRBV20-1 and TRBJ2-5; 7 bases agree with TRBD1. CDR3 DNA: TGCAGCAATGTATTTCCCGACAGGGTAGAGACCCAGTACTTC. This encodes CSNVFPDRVETQYF.